These 6 T cell receptor beta chains originate from one sample sequenced in a study of blood T cells in healthy people across ages. The authors ran a second PCR of roughly 6 to 12 cycles using a sample-barcoded 5' primer and a J-beta primer mix. TCRdb processed the 5' RACE reads anew with MiXCR; each CDR3 protein has one entry. Of 980,000 or so distinct CDR3 sequences listed, about 44% are singletons. The sequenced sample consisted of blood. Source of these receptors: a man aged 25 to 45 in good health.

This clonotype has only a few counts. Compared with germline, one end of the junction differs, possibly owing to a read error. The J gene is TRBJ2-2, the V gene TRBV20-1, with 10 nucleotides matching TRBD2. This CDR3 is built from 15 residues. Germline assignment: CDR1 DFQATT and CDR2 SNEGSKA (reference sequence). For the CDR3, the DNA is TGCAGTACTAGACGGCCTAGCGGGGGCACCGGGGAGCTGTTTTTT. Its translation: CSTRRPSGGTGELFF.

The rearrangement links TRBV4-2 to TRBJ1-1; D is possibly TRBD1 (5 bases). Trimming shortened V by 2 bases and J by 11 bases, and 18 bases separated the two germline ends. The CDR3 is 14 residues long. CDR1 is LGHNA and CDR2 is YNFKEQ in the germline V gene. As DNA, the CDR3 is TGTGCCAGCAGCCAACTGCAGCTGGGGCCGGGGGCTTTCTTT. It yields the protein CASSQLQLGPGAFF.

The chain combines TRBV4-3 with TRBJ1-3; the D gene is possibly TRBD1 (5 bases). The CDR3 is 16 amino acids. V lost 0 bases to trimming and J lost 3 bases, with 12 bases between them. The germline CDR1 and CDR2 sequences are LGHNA and YSLEER. CDR3 bases: TGCGCCAGCAGCCAAGAGACGGGGGTCGGTGGAAACACCATATATTTT. Protein: CASSQETGVGGNTIYF.

This sequence joins TRBV6-6 and TRBJ1-2; TRBD1 might be the D (6 bases). Trimming stripped 11 bases from V and 4 bases from J, with 17 bases between. The germline V gene encodes CDR1 MNHNY and CDR2 SVGAGI (reference sequence). The CDR3 spans 13 residues. The CDR3 loop is CAHRRGGVYGYTF. The DNA for the CDR3 is TGTGCCCACAGGAGGGGGGGTGTCTATGGCTACACCTTC.

The chain recombines TRBV27 with TRBJ1-2, with D perhaps matching TRBD1 (6 bases). Trimming took off 5 bases at V and 6 bases at J, with 13 bases between the two ends. CDR3 size: 13 residues. Germline CDR1 reads MNHEY; CDR2 reads SMNVEV (reference sequence). In nucleotides, the CDR3 is TGTGCCAGCAGTCTCAACCAGGGGAATGGCTACACCTTC. It codes for CASSLNQGNGYTF.

This chain links TRBV15 with TRBJ2-5; a weak D match, TRBD2 (6 bases). V lost 5 bases and J 5 bases, leaving 12 bases between the germline ends. Germline V gene lookup returns CDR1 LNHNV and CDR2 YYDKDF (reference sequence). This CDR3 has 13 amino acids. This CDR3 reads CATSRHGGETQYF. The CDR3 bases are TGTGCCACCAGCCGACACGGAGGGGAGACCCAGTACTTC.